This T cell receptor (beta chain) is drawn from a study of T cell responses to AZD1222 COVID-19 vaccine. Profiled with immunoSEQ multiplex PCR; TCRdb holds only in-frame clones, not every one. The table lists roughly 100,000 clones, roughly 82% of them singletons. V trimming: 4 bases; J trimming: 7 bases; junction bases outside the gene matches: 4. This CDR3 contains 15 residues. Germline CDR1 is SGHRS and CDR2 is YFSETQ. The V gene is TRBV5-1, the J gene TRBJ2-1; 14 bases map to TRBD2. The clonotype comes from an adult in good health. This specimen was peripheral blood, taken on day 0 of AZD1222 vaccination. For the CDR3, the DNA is TGCGCCAGCAGCGCGGGACTAGCGGGGGTAAATGAGCAGTTCTTC. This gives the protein CASSAGLAGVNEQFF.